These T cell receptor beta chains were read from a single sample in a study of OX40 agonist ivuxolimab in advanced cancers. The repertoire was sequenced with immunoSEQ multiplex PCR; TCRdb's copy has only in-frame clones and lacks some. The sample gives tens of thousands of clones, over 80% of which show up once; around 0.29% is in the top ten. This specimen was CD4+ or CD8+ T cells sorted from blood, taken in a trial of the OX40 agonist ivuxolimab. These receptor sequences come from an adult with an advanced solid tumor such as melanoma, head and neck, liver or kidney cancer. The CDR3 runs from the conserved cysteine through the conserved F or W. Fields, in order: D gene, J gene, V gene, clone size, CDR3 DNA, CDR3 protein. D genes are given only for firm matches. Some rows have no size entry. The others give once, few or many, or a class for an expanded clone.

NA,TRBJ1-3,TRBV4-1,once,TGCGCCAGCAGCCAAGATTCTGGAAACACCATATATTTT,CASSQDSGNTIYF
NA,TRBJ1-2,TRBV19,NA,TGTGCCAGTAGAGGCGATAACTATGGCTACACCTTC,CASRGDNYGYTF
NA,TRBJ2-4,TRBV9,NA,TGTGCCAGCAGCGTAGTTGGGCTTTCAGCCAAAAACATTCAGTACTTC,CASSVVGLSAKNIQYF
NA,TRBJ2-5,TRBV18,NA,TGTGCCAGCTCACCAGTGGGCTTTCAAACGGAGACCCAGTACTTC,CASSPVGFQTETQYF
NA,TRBJ2-1,TRBV19,NA,TGTGCCAGGGGAGGACGCTTCGGGGGGCAGTTCTTC,CARGGRFGGQFF
NA,TRBJ1-4,TRBV5-1,once,TGCGCCAGCAGCCCATCCGGTACCTCAAATGAAAAACTGTTTTTT,CASSPSGTSNEKLFF
TRBD1,TRBJ2-7,TRBV29-1,NA,TGCAGCGCGCAGGGGGCTAATTCTGTCTACGAGCAGTACTTC,CSAQGANSVYEQYF
TRBD2,TRBJ2-5,TRBV5-1,NA,TGCGCCAGCAGGACCGGGACTAGCATAGAGACCCAGTACTTC,CASRTGTSIETQYF
NA,TRBJ1-5,TRBV6-1,NA,TGTGCCAGCAGTGATAATGGGGCGTATCAGCCCCAGCATTTT,CASSDNGAYQPQHF
NA,TRBJ2-6,TRBV4-3,NA,TGCGCCAGCAGCCAACATCCTGGCCAGGGGGGGGCCAACGTCCTGACTTTC,CASSQHPGQGGANVLTF
NA,TRBJ1-2,TRBV20-1,NA,TGCAGTGAGGGGGGAGCCTATGGCTACACCTTC,CSEGGAYGYTF
NA,TRBJ2-7,TRBV21-1,NA,TGTGCCAGCAGCCTGGGTCTCGAAGATCCAGGATACTACGAGCAGTACTTC,CASSLGLEDPGYYEQYF
NA,TRBJ2-5,TRBV7-3,once,TGTGCCAGCAGCCCGAGACCCAATGGGGAGACCCAGTACTTC,CASSPRPNGETQYF
TRBD1,TRBJ1-5,TRBV7-9,NA,TGTGCCAGCAGCTCGGACAGGGCGGGCGATCAGCCCCAGCATTTT,CASSSDRAGDQPQHF
TRBD2,TRBJ2-3,TRBV5-4,NA,TGTGCCAGCAGCTTGACTAGCGCCCCTATGGATACGCAGTATTTT,CASSLTSAPMDTQYF
TRBD1,TRBJ1-1,TRBV18,NA,TGTGCCAGCTCACCGCGACAGGGCCCGCCGTGGACTGAAGCTTTCTTT,CASSPRQGPPWTEAFF
NA,TRBJ1-1,TRBV2,NA,TGTGCCAGCAGTGAAGCGCTGGCAGGGTACACTGAAGCTTTCTTT,CASSEALAGYTEAFF
NA,TRBJ2-2,TRBV7-2,NA,TGTGCCAGCAGCCCGGGACTCACCGGGGAGCTGTTTTTT,CASSPGLTGELFF
NA,TRBJ2-7,TRBV10-3,once,TGTGCCATCAGTGGGAATATGGGGTCCCCGGTCGAGCAGTACTTC,CAISGNMGSPVEQYF
NA,TRBJ1-3,TRBV5-1,once,TGCGCCAGCAGCCCGGGGGGGCCAGGAAACACCATATATTTT,CASSPGGPGNTIYF
TRBD1,TRBJ2-7,TRBV30,NA,TGTGCCTGGAGATACGGACAGGGCTACTCCTACGAGCAGTACTTC,CAWRYGQGYSYEQYF
NA,TRBJ2-3,TRBV6-4,few,TGTGCCAGCAGTGACTCTGTCGGAAAGGGCACAGATACGCAGTATTTT,CASSDSVGKGTDTQYF
TRBD1,TRBJ1-1,TRBV28,NA,TGTGCCAGCAGTTCGTGGACAGGGGGGGGCACTGAAGCTTTCTTT,CASSSWTGGGTEAFF
TRBD2,TRBJ2-7,TRBV28,NA,TGTGTTAGCGGGAGGGCCCACGAGCAGTACTTC,CVSGRAHEQYF
TRBD1,TRBJ1-4,TRBV30,NA,TGTGCCTGCCGGACAGGGAATGAAAAACTGTTTTTT,CACRTGNEKLFF
NA,TRBJ2-7,TRBV7-2,NA,TGTGCCAGCAGCTTAGGGCCCCCCAGCTCCTACGAGCAGTACTTC,CASSLGPPSSYEQYF
TRBD2,TRBJ2-3,TRBV9,NA,TGTGCCAGCAGCGCCCTCGTCGGGGGGGCATCAGATACGCAGTATTTT,CASSALVGGASDTQYF
NA,TRBJ1-5,TRBV15,NA,TGTGCCACCAGCAGGGGGAAGTCCAGTAGTCAGCCCCAGCATTTT,CATSRGKSSSQPQHF
NA,TRBJ1-1,TRBV2,NA,TGTGCCAGCAGTCAGAACACTGAAGCTTTCTTT,CASSQNTEAFF
TRBD1,TRBJ2-2,TRBV2,NA,TGTGCCAGCAGTGACCGGACAGGGACCGGGGAGCTGTTTTTT,CASSDRTGTGELFF
TRBD2,TRBJ2-1,TRBV7-2,NA,TGTGCCAGCAGCTTAGGGAATATCGGACTAGCGGAGCAGTTCTTC,CASSLGNIGLAEQFF
TRBD1,TRBJ2-7,TRBV28,NA,TGTGCCAGCAGTTTAGGGACAGGGGGCGAGCAGTACTTC,CASSLGTGGEQYF
TRBD1,TRBJ2-3,TRBV14,NA,TGTGCCAGCAGCCATCTATCCCAGGGGGAAGTCACAGATACGCAGTATTTT,CASSHLSQGEVTDTQYF
NA,TRBJ2-7,TRBV18,NA,TGTGCCAGCTCACCACCGGCCAGAGCCTACGAGCAGTACTTC,CASSPPARAYEQYF
NA,TRBJ1-1,TRBV18,NA,TGTGCCAGCTCTGTGACGGAAAACACTGAAGCTTTCTTT,CASSVTENTEAFF
NA,TRBJ1-1,TRBV10-3,NA,TGTGCCATCAGTGATAAAGGGGGGACACCCGGTAACACTGAAGCTTTCTTT,CAISDKGGTPGNTEAFF
TRBD2,TRBJ2-7,TRBV27,once,TGTGCCAGCAGAACCGGGACTAGCGTTTACGAGCAGTACTTC,CASRTGTSVYEQYF
TRBD2,TRBJ2-7,TRBV5-1,NA,TGCGCCAGCAGCGCGGGGACTAGCGGTACCTACGAGCAGTACTTC,CASSAGTSGTYEQYF
NA,TRBJ1-5,TRBV5-8,NA,TGTGCCAGCAGCGGAGACAGCATGGGGCAGCCCCAGCATTTT,CASSGDSMGQPQHF
NA,TRBJ1-2,TRBV7-3,NA,TGTGCCAGCAGCTCCTTCCGGGACGGTGGCTACACCTTC,CASSSFRDGGYTF
TRBD2,TRBJ2-1,TRBV9,NA,TGTGCCAGCAGCCCCGGCCTAGCGGCGAACAATGAGCAGTTCTTC,CASSPGLAANNEQFF